This passage covers 30 T cell receptor beta chains from one sample sequenced in a study of breast tumors, draining lymph nodes, adjacent tissues. Breast cancer patients provided tissue from their axillary draining lymph nodes. One entry per CDR3 protein, called by TCRdb with MiXCR from the multiplex PCR reads. This sample yields 140,000 or so distinct CDR3 sequences, of which over 25% are seen a single time; approximately 2.2% belongs to the top ten. Sequenced material: axillary lymph node tissue. The receptors shown here come from a female donor with breast cancer. Some clones in this sample may be carry-over from other donors' samples.

As regards this clonotype: An end of the junction does not agree with germline; a read error may underlie this. The chain is built from TRBV7-9 and TRBJ1-3; D perhaps matches TRBD1 (5 bases). Per the germline V gene, CDR1 is SEHNR and CDR2 is FQNEAQ (reference sequence). There are 12 residues in the CDR3. The CDR3 loop reads CASSLRGNTTYF. CDR3 DNA: TGTGCCAGCAGCTTACGGGGGAACACCACATATTTT.

There are many counts of this clonotype. The chain joins TRBV20-1 to TRBJ2-3; 13 bases match TRBD2. CDR3 length: 13 residues. Germline-derived CDR1 and CDR2 are DFQATT and SNEGSKA (reference sequence). The V and J ends lost 6 bases and 9 bases, in that order; junction bases with no gene match: 6. CDR3 sequence: CSALGLAGETQYF. For the CDR3, the DNA is TGCAGTGCCCTCGGACTAGCGGGGGAGACGCAGTATTTT.

This clonotype was counted at least ten times. The chain combines TRBV6-2 or TRBV6-3 with TRBJ2-5; 10 nucleotides align to TRBD2. Germline assignment: CDR1 MNHEY and CDR2 SVGEGT. V lost 5 bases to trimming and J lost 0 bases; unmatched junction nucleotides: 6. The length of the CDR3 is 16 residues. The CDR3: CASSLLAGSNQETQYF. CDR3 DNA: TGTGCCAGCAGTCTACTAGCGGGGTCAAACCAAGAGACCCAGTACTTC.

This clonotype was counted a few times. CDR3 in amino acids: CAISPLRDSDTEAFF. The CDR3 nucleotides read TGTGCCATCAGCCCCCTCCGGGACAGTGACACTGAAGCTTTCTTT. The V gene is TRBV10-3, the J gene TRBJ1-1; 7 bases map to TRBD1. With 6 bases clipped from V and 3 bases from J, the junction kept 10 bases outside the gene matches. This CDR3 has 15 residues. Germline CDR1 reads ENHRY; CDR2 reads SYGVKD.

This clonotype was observed many times. The chain uses TRBV4-1 and TRBJ1-2; a possible D gene is TRBD1 (6 bases). Trimming left V 3 bases short and J 1 base short, with 12 bases between. CDR1 is MGHRA and CDR2 is YSYEKL in the germline V gene. The CDR3 spans 15 residues. CDR3 DNA sequence: TGCGCCAGCAGCCAGCTACAGGGCGGTAACTATGGCTACACCTTC. The encoded protein is CASSQLQGGNYGYTF.

This clonotype showed up many times. Being one base from a much bigger clone, this may be a read error. The V and J genes are TRBV20-1 and TRBJ2-5; D is perhaps TRBD2 (6 bases). Looked up from germline, CDR1 is DFQATT and CDR2 is SNEGSKA (reference sequence). The CDR3 covers 12 residues. CDR3 in amino acids: CSAYPGGETPYF. CDR3 sequence (DNA): TGCAGTGCCTACCCAGGAGGGGAGACCCCGTACTTC.

This clonotype was seen ten or more times. The gene calls are TRBV7-2 and TRBJ2-1; 7 nucleotides align to TRBD2. This CDR3 is built from 13 residues. The germline CDR1 and CDR2 sequences are SGHTA and FQGNSA. Trimming took 5 bases from V and 6 from J; bases not matched to a gene: 4. Here the CDR3 reads CASSPLASNEQFF. The CDR3 DNA reads as TGTGCCAGCAGCCCACTAGCGAGCAATGAGCAGTTCTTC.

Concerning this clonotype: The conserved phenylalanine or tryptophan is not found at the CDR3 terminus, so this likely reflects a read error. It is unclear where the CDR3 begins or ends on the DNA, so no DNA is shown, and the CDR3 is as TCRdb lists it. The genes are TRBV24-1 and TRBJ2-7; the table's TRBD2 call for D was not verified on the DNA. The CDR3 extends over 10 residues, inclusive of both ends. CDR1 is KGHDR, CDR2 SFDVKD, per germline. The CDR3 region is CATSVPKGRT.

This clonotype was counted ten times or more. The CDR3 DNA follows: TGTGCCAGCGGCCTTCTGCCGCAGGGATCCTACGAGCAGTACTTC. Amino acid sequence: CASGLLPQGSYEQYF. The chain has TRBV11-2 and TRBJ2-7; weak D call: TRBD1 (5 bases). Germline V gene lookup returns CDR1 SGHAT and CDR2 FQNNGV. The V and J ends lost 8 bases and 1 base respectively, with 18 bases between them. This CDR3 has 15 residues. The full variable domain, its missing parts supplied by reference TRBV11-2 and TRBJ2-7, is EAGVAQSPRYKIIEKRQSVAFWCNPISGHATLYWYQQILGQGPKLLIQFQNNGVVDDSQLPKDRFSAERLKGVDSTLKIQPAKLEDSAVYLCASGLLPQGSYEQYFGPGTRLTVT.

In its sample, this clonotype was seen a few times. Since a much larger clone is just one base distant, this may be a read error. The chain employs TRBV12-3 or TRBV12-4 and TRBJ1-2; D is unresolved. Trimming removed 5 bases from V and 9 bases from J, with 13 bases in between. The CDR3 loop spans 12 amino acids. CDR3 loop: CASSHNEYRYTF. CDR3 nucleotide sequence: TGTGCCAGCAGTCACAACGAATATCGCTACACCTTC.

Remarks on this clonotype: At one end, the junction sequence differs from germline, possibly due to a read error. This sequence joins TRBV5-5 and TRBJ1-6; D call uncertain. The germline V gene encodes CDR1 SGHKS and CDR2 YYEKEE (reference sequence). The CDR3 spans 14 residues. The CDR3: CASSFGQAYSPLRF. Here the CDR3 DNA reads TGTGCCAGCAGCTTCGGCCAGGCTTATTCACCCCTCCGCTTT. Filled out from reference TRBV5-5 and TRBJ1-6, the complete variable domain reads DAGVTQSPTHLIKTRGQQVTLRCSPISGHKSVSWYQQVLGQGPQFIFQYYEKEERGRGNFPDRFSARQFPNYSSELNVNALLLGDSALYLCASSFGQAYSPLRFGNGTRLTVT.

This clonotype was seen many times. J is TRBJ1-2 and V is TRBV20-1, with D unresolved. The V end was cut by 1 base, the J end by 4 bases, with 16 bases between. Germline V gives CDR1 DFQATT, CDR2 SNEGSKA (reference sequence). This CDR3 is 15 amino acids long. The CDR3 loop reads CSARVLGTGGYGYTF. DNA for the CDR3: TGCAGTGCTAGAGTCTTGGGCACGGGAGGCTATGGCTACACCTTC.

This clonotype has a count of ten or more. This sequence joins TRBV7-9 and TRBJ2-7; D gene ambiguous. Germline lookup yields CDR1 SEHNR and CDR2 FQNEAQ (reference sequence). This CDR3 comprises 12 residues. Trimming took 1 base from V and 5 from J, leaving 6 bases between them. The CDR3 DNA reads as TGTGCCAGCAGCTTAGGGTGGAACGAGCAGTACGTC. Its translation is CASSLGWNEQYV.

This clonotype was detected ten times or more. This CDR3 is CSAITGARYGYTF. CDR3 nucleotide sequence: TGCAGTGCTATAACGGGGGCTCGGTATGGCTACACCTTC. This chain connects TRBV20-1 to TRBJ1-2; TRBD1 is a possible D gene (6 bases). V lost 4 bases and J lost 5, with 14 bases in between. The CDR3 has 13 amino acids. CDR1 and CDR2 from the germline V gene are DFQATT and SNEGSKA (reference sequence).

This clonotype has only a few counts. This could be a read error, since a much larger clone is one nucleotide away. This rearrangement joins TRBV14 to TRBJ2-7; 7 bases match TRBD2. The CDR3 length is 14 residues. The germline CDR1 and CDR2 sequences are SGHDN and FVKESK. The DNA of the CDR3 is TGTGCCAGCAGCCAAGGTACACTAGCGAGCGAGCAGTCCTTC. It is translated as CASSQGTLASEQSF.

The rearrangement uses TRBV6-7 and TRBJ1-1; D remains unclear. TRBV6-7 is an open reading frame whose function is uncertain. This CDR3 has 12 residues. The germline V and J ends were trimmed by 10 bases and 3 bases, with 12 bases remaining between them. This CDR3 is CAKSHGDTEAFF. The CDR3 region has the DNA TGTGCCAAGTCTCATGGGGACACTGAAGCTTTCTTT.

A word on this clonotype: An end of the junction differs from the germline gene, which may be a read error. This chain connects TRBV29-1 to TRBJ2-2, with TRBD1 matching 8 bases. The CDR3 runs 15 residues. Per germline, CDR1 SQVTM and CDR2 ANQGSEA. CDR3 sequence reads: CSVGTRTGTPGELFF. CDR3 in DNA: TGCAGCGTGGGGACCAGGACAGGGACCCCCGGAGAGCTGTTTTTT.

Many counts were recorded for this clonotype. The rearrangement uses TRBV20-1 and TRBJ2-2, with D tentatively TRBD1 or TRBD2 (5 bases each). Between the trimmed V and J ends, which lost 5 bases and 1 base, there was a span of 14 bases. CDR3 size: 15 residues. Per the germline V gene, CDR1 is DFQATT and CDR2 is SNEGSKA (reference sequence). The DNA for the CDR3 is TGCAGTGCTGAAGGGGAGCCCCGGAACACCGGGGAGCTGTTTTTT. Its translation is CSAEGEPRNTGELFF.

The V and J genes are TRBV7-2 and TRBJ2-3; 7 bases align to TRBD2. CDR1 and CDR2 (germline): SGHTA, FQGNSA. V lost 5 bases, J lost 0 bases, and 5 bases stayed unmatched. This CDR3 is 15 amino acids long. Written as DNA, the CDR3 is TGTGCCAGCAGCGGACTAGATACTAGCACAGATACGCAGTATTTT. Protein: CASSGLDTSTDTQYF. Full variable domain (remainder filled in from reference TRBV7-2 and TRBJ2-3): GAGVSQSPSNKVTEKGKDVELRCDPISGHTALYWYRQSLGQGLEFLIYFQGNSAPDKSGLPSDRFSAERTGGSVSTLTIQRTQQEDSAVYLCASSGLDTSTDTQYFGPGTRLTVL.

CDR3 bases: TGTGCCAGCAGCCCAAAAGGAGCGGGGGGGCTTGACACAGATACGCAGTATTTT. This translates into CASSPKGAGGLDTDTQYF. The J gene is TRBJ2-3, the V gene TRBV7-3; 10 nucleotides agree with TRBD2. From germline, CDR1 is SGHTA and CDR2 FQGTGA. This CDR3 is 18 amino acids long. Trimming removed 5 bases from V and 2 bases from J; junction bases left unmatched: 13.

This clonotype appeared many times. The chain combines TRBV29-1 with TRBJ1-2, with D hard to call. The CDR3 has 15 residues. Germline V CDR1 and CDR2: SQVTM, ANQGSEA. V lost 0 bases, J lost 4 bases, and 15 bases lay in between. The CDR3 sequence: CSVEDLGDLSYGYTF. CDR3 sequence (DNA): TGCAGCGTTGAAGATCTTGGGGATTTGAGCTATGGCTACACCTTC.

As for this clonotype: Its ends do not fully match the called genes, so a read error is possible. The CDR3, as DNA: TGTGCCAGCAGTCACTCGTTCGGACAGGGGATCAATGAGCAGTTCTTC. Amino acid sequence: CASSHSFGQGINEQFF. This chain uses TRBV6-5 with TRBJ2-1; 9 nucleotides agree with TRBD1. This CDR3 is built from 16 residues. Germline V lookup: CDR1 MNHEY, CDR2 SVGAGI.

This clonotype has ten or more counts. J is TRBJ2-5 and V is TRBV11-2, with 11 bases that match TRBD2. The germline V gene encodes CDR1 SGHAT and CDR2 FQNNGV. The CDR3 runs to 16 residues. The trim removed 5 bases at V and 2 bases at J, leaving 7 bases unmatched. CDR3 region: CASSVRLAGQQETQYF. The CDR3 nucleotides are TGTGCCAGCAGCGTCCGACTAGCGGGGCAACAAGAGACCCAGTACTTC.

This clonotype was observed a handful of times. This may arise from a read error, as a much more abundant clone is one base away. In DNA form, the CDR3 reads TGTGCCAGCAGCTTACCTGGTTCAGAGACCCAGTACTTC. It yields the protein CASSLPGSETQYF. V usage is TRBV13 and J usage is TRBJ2-5; no definite D call. The V gene lost 2 bases and the J gene lost 4 bases, with 8 bases spanning the gap. The CDR3 is 13 amino acids. Germline CDR1 is PRHDT and CDR2 is FYEKMQ (reference sequence).

This clonotype was seen ten or more times. The gene calls are TRBV7-9 and TRBJ2-3, with D tentatively TRBD2 (5 bases). V dropped 3 bases and J dropped 4 bases, with 8 bases sitting between them. The CDR3 is made up of 13 amino acids. Germline V gene sequence: CDR1 SEHNR, CDR2 FQNEAQ (reference sequence). The CDR3 DNA follows: TGTGCCAGCAGCTTCAGCGGCTCAGATACGCAGTATTTT. The encoded protein is CASSFSGSDTQYF.

About this clonotype itself: One base away lies a much larger clone, so this may be a sequencing read error. V and J are TRBV5-4 and TRBJ1-4, with a possible D match to TRBD1 (6 bases). Germline CDR1 SGHNT, CDR2 YYREEE (reference sequence). V shed 4 bases and J shed 7 bases, with 11 bases lying between them. The CDR3 consists of 13 residues. Here the CDR3 DNA reads TGTGCCAGCAGCGCCGGGACAACTGAAAAACTGTTTTTT. It codes for CASSAGTTEKLFF.

As regards this clonotype: Possible read error: a much larger clone is one base away. This chain joins TRBV6-5 and TRBJ1-2; 8 nucleotides line up with TRBD1. Germline V CDR1 and CDR2: MNHEY, SVGAGI. The CDR3 runs 15 residues. The CDR3 protein is CASRYSGQGAKGYTF. CDR3 coding DNA: TGTGCCAGCAGATACTCGGGCCAGGGGGCGAAAGGCTACACCTTC.

This clonotype was observed many times. The gene calls are TRBV27 and TRBJ1-6; 8 nucleotides line up with TRBD1. CDR3 size: 14 residues. The ends lost 5 bases at V and 4 bases at J; junction bases unmatched: 1. Looked up from germline, CDR1 is MNHEY and CDR2 is SMNVEV (reference sequence). CDR3 DNA sequence: TGTGCCAGCAGTGGGACAGGTTATAATTCACCCCTCCACTTT. It codes for CASSGTGYNSPLHF.

This clonotype was detected many times. The chain links TRBV2 to TRBJ1-5; weak D call: TRBD1 (5 bases). The V gene lost 3 bases and the J gene lost 1 base, with 10 bases spanning the gap. CDR3 size: 15 residues. Germline loops: CDR1 SNHLY, CDR2 FYNNEI. The CDR3 bases are TGTGCCAGCAGTGAGCGGGGGGTCAGCAATCAGCCCCAGCATTTT. It yields the protein CASSERGVSNQPQHF. Together with reference TRBV2 and TRBJ1-5, the CDR3 gives the full variable domain: EPEVTQTPSHQVTQMGQEVILRCVPISNHLYFYWYRQILGQKVEFLVSFYNNEISEKSEIFDDQFSVERPDGSNFTLKIRSTKLEDSAMYFCASSERGVSNQPQHFGDGTRLSIL.

CDR3 sequence: CASSVLDWTRRGAPSGNIQYF. The CDR3 DNA sequence: TGTGCCAGTAGTGTCCTGGACTGGACGAGGCGGGGGGCGCCCTCGGGGAACATTCAGTACTTC. The chain joins TRBV19 to TRBJ2-4; 8 bases are shared with TRBD2. The J segment lost 7 bases and the V segment lost 5 bases, leaving 28 bases of the junction unmatched. CDR1 and CDR2 (germline): LNHDA, SQIVND (reference sequence). The CDR3 loop spans 21 amino acids. Based on the CDR3 plus reference TRBV19 and TRBJ2-4, the full variable domain is DGGITQSPKYLFRKEGQNVTLSCEQNLNHDAMYWYRQDPGQGLRLIYYSQIVNDFQKGDIAEGYSVSREKKESFPLTVTSAQKNPTAFYLCASSVLDWTRRGAPSGNIQYFGAGTRLSVL.